This T cell receptor (beta chain) was identified in a study of identical twins. Findings and caveats of the study: There is a chance that invariant MAIT and iNKT cells partially muddied zero-insertion analyses.

V trimming: 6 bases; J trimming: 5 bases; junction bases outside the gene matches: 6. Germline CDR1 and CDR2: MDHEN and SYDVKM. The CDR3 has 14 residues. Unique molecular identifiers were present on cDNA, and template switching added a universal primer site. TCRdb redid the calling of the 5' RACE reads with MiXCR, one entry per CDR3 protein. The data hold around 680,000 distinct CDR3 sequences, with roughly 8% observed a single time. This clonotype was picked up a small number of times. Antigen specificity is unknown. The same sample was also used in a study of yellow fever vaccine responses in identical twins.

The receptor comes from a woman under 30 in good health. The sequencing input was PBMCs. V and J are TRBV28 and TRBJ2-5, with 10 bases matching TRBD1. The CDR3 nucleotides read TGTGCCAGCAGAACCCGGGACAGGGGTGAGACCCAGTACTTC. This translates into CASRTRDRGETQYF.